This TCR beta chain was observed in a study of CD8 T cells in ankylosing spondylitis. Findings and limits, study-wide: Disease-associated clonotypes exhibited CD8+ identity and were relatively infrequent in peripheral blood. Blood of patients with ankylosing spondylitis appeared to be characterized by a TCR beta motif of about eight highly homologous variants. Researchers reportedly found disease-linked clones significantly enriched in matched ankylosing spondylitis synovial fluid.

Using quantitative 5'-RACE with molecular barcodes, the authors made TCR beta libraries. TCRdb re-derived calls from the 5' RACE reads in MiXCR, one entry per CDR3 protein. The table has a few hundred thousand distinct CDR3 sequences, about 17% seen once; the top ten hold approximately 42%. The sample holds a few counts of this clonotype. The target antigen is unknown. Sequenced: blood, either unsorted or a sorted T cell fraction (not recorded which). The source of this sequence is a male donor with ankylosing spondylitis.

CDR3 amino acids: CASSFIPGMNTGELFF. The DNA for the CDR3 is TGTGCCAGCAGTTTTATACCCGGGATGAACACCGGGGAGCTGTTTTTT. V gene TRBV12-3 or TRBV12-4 combines with J gene TRBJ2-2; D possibly corresponds to TRBD2 (5 bases). The CDR3 consists of 16 residues. Trimming took 3 bases from V and 1 from J, leaving 12 bases between them.